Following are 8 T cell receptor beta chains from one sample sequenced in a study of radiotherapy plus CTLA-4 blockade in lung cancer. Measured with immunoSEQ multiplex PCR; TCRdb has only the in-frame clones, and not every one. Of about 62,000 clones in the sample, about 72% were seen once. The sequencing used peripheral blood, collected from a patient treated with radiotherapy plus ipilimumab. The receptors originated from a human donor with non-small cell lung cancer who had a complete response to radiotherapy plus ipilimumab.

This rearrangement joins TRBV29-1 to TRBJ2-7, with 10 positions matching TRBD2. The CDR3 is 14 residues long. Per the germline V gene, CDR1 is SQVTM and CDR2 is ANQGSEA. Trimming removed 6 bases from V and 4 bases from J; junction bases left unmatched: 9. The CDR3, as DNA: TGCAGCGTGATGCAGCGGGAGGGCCGGTACGAGCAGTACTTC. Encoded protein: CSVMQREGRYEQYF.

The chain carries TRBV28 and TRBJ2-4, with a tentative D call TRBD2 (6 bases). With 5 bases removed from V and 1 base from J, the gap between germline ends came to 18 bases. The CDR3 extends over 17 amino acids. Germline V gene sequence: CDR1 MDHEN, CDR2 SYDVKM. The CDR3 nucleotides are TGTGCCAGCAGTGCCTCGCGCGGGGAATGGGCCAAAAACATTCAGTACTTC. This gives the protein CASSASRGEWAKNIQYF.

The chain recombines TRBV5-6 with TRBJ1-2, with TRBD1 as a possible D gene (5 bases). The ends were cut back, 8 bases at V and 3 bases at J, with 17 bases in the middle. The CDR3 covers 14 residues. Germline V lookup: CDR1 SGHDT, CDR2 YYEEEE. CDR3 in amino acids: CASRPWGAYYGYTF. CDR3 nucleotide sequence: TGTGCCAGTCGCCCTTGGGGCGCATACTATGGCTACACCTTC.

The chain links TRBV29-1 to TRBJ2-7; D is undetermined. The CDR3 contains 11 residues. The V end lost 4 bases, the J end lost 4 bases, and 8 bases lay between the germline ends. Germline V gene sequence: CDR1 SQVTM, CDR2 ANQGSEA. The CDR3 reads CSVGYRYEQYF. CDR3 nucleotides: TGCAGCGTTGGGTACAGATACGAGCAGTACTTC.

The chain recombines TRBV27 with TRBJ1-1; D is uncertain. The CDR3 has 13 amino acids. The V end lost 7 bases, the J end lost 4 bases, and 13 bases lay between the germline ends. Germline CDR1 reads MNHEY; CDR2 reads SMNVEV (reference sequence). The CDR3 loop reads CASISPRGTEAFF. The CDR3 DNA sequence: TGTGCCAGCATTTCTCCCCGGGGCACTGAAGCTTTCTTT.

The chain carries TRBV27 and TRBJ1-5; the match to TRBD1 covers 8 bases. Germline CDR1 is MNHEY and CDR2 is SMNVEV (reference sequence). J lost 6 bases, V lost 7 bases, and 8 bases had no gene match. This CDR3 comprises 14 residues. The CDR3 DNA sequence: TGTGCCAGCAAACTACAGGGGGAAGGTCAGCCCCAGCATTTT. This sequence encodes CASKLQGEGQPQHF.

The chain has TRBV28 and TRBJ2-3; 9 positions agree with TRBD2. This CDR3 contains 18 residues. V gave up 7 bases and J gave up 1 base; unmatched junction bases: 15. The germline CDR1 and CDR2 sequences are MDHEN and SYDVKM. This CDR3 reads CASTGGGAGGPRTDTQYF. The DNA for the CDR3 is TGTGCCAGCACGGGGGGAGGGGCGGGAGGGCCTCGCACAGATACGCAGTATTTT.

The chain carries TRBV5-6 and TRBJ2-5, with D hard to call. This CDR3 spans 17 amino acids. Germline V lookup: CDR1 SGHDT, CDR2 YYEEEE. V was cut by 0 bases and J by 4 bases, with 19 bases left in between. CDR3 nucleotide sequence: TGTGCCAGCAGCTTGGATCGTGGAAGGTATCGAGGAGAGACCCAGTACTTC. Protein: CASSLDRGRYRGETQYF. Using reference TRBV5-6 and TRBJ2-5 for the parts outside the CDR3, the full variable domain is DAGVTQSPTHLIKTRGQQVTLRCSPKSGHDTVSWYQQALGQGPQFIFQYYEEEERQRGNFPDRFSGHQFPNYSSELNVNALLLGDSALYLCASSLDRGRYRGETQYFGPGTRLLVL.